Shown below are 31 T cell receptor beta chains from a single sample sequenced in a study of shared clonotypes between healthy human individuals. Clones were sequenced by immunoSEQ multiplex PCR, and TCRdb holds only the in-frame ones, with some missing. The sample has some 700,000 clones; less than 95% are singletons. The sample taken for sequencing was memory CD8+ T cells from PBMCs. Subset here: CD45RO+ cells pooled with CCR7-negative TemRA cells. These receptors were collected from a man aged 18 to 30 in good health. Some clones in this sample may be carry-over from other donors' samples.

CDR3 nucleotides: TGCGCCACCAAGGCCGGGACAGCAAATGGCTACACCTTC. It translates to CATKAGTANGYTF. The V gene is TRBV5-1, the J gene TRBJ1-2, with 7 bases that match TRBD1. This CDR3 region has 13 residues. V dropped 9 bases and J dropped 6; count of bases not matched to a gene: 11. CDR1 and CDR2 from the germline V gene are SGHRS and YFSETQ.

This clone appeared once. The V call is TRBV29-1, the J call TRBJ1-2; D gene unclear. This CDR3 has 15 amino acids. The V end lost 5 bases, the J end lost 4 bases, and 20 bases lay between the germline ends. Germline CDR1 reads SQVTM; CDR2 reads ANQGSEA. CDR3: CSVLPDSTARYGYTF. In DNA form, the CDR3 reads TGCAGCGTTCTACCCGACTCTACCGCCCGCTATGGCTACACCTTC.

The J gene is TRBJ1-3, the V gene TRBV28; D is unclear. Germline CDR1 and CDR2: MDHEN and SYDVKM. The CDR3 loop spans 14 amino acids. Trimming pared 3 bases from V and 2 bases from J, leaving 8 bases between. The DNA of the CDR3 is TGTGCCAGCAGTTTTGCGTTAGCTGGAAACACCATATATTTT. Protein product: CASSFALAGNTIYF.

The sample holds one count of this clone. The chain has TRBV27 and TRBJ1-2, with 9 bases matching TRBD1. This CDR3 spans 13 amino acids. The germline CDR1 and CDR2 sequences are MNHEY and SMNVEV (reference sequence). V lost 5 bases and J lost 6; bases outside the gene matches: 4. CDR3 DNA sequence: TGTGCCAGCAGTCTACAGGGGGCGAATGGCTACACCTTC. Translated, it gives CASSLQGANGYTF.

The CDR3 region has the DNA TGTGCCAGCAGCTCGAATCACATTAGCGACCGCTCCTACAATGAGCAGTTCTTC. Protein: CASSSNHISDRSYNEQFF. The rearrangement links TRBV5-6 to TRBJ2-1; weak D call: TRBD2 (5 bases). The germline V and J ends were trimmed by 3 bases and 0 bases, with 19 bases remaining between them. Germline values: CDR1 SGHDT, CDR2 YYEEEE. The CDR3 covers 18 residues.

This clone showed up just once. This chain joins TRBV4-2 and TRBJ2-7, with TRBD2 identical over 10 bases. The trim removed 0 bases at V and 6 bases at J, leaving 11 bases unmatched. This CDR3 has 17 amino acids. Germline assignment: CDR1 LGHNA and CDR2 YNFKEQ. The CDR3 coding sequence is TGTGCCAGCAGCCAAGACCCGCTAGCGGGAGAGGACTGCGAGCAGTACTTC. Translating it yields CASSQDPLAGEDCEQYF.

The chain couples TRBV30 to TRBJ2-1; 13 nucleotides align to TRBD2. The CDR3 consists of 16 residues. V lost 3 bases to trimming and J lost 9 bases; unmatched junction nucleotides: 11. Germline V gene lookup returns CDR1 GTSNPN and CDR2 SVGIG (reference sequence). The CDR3, as DNA: TGTGCCTGGAGCGAACTAGCGGGAGGGCCGGCACTTGAGCAGTTCTTC. This translates into CAWSELAGGPALEQFF.

The chain carries TRBV4-1 and TRBJ1-5, with D uncertain. The CDR3 loop spans 15 amino acids. Germline V gene data show CDR1 as MGHRA and CDR2 as YSYEKL. V dropped 4 bases and J dropped 4 bases, with 14 bases sitting between them. The CDR3 reads CASSPKAGGNQPQHF. The CDR3 DNA sequence: TGCGCCAGCAGCCCCAAAGCAGGAGGGAATCAGCCCCAGCATTTT.

The CDR3 is CASSLARGSRAFF. CDR3 nucleotide sequence: TGTGCCAGCAGCTTGGCCAGGGGGTCCCGCGCTTTCTTT. The genes are TRBV5-4 and TRBJ1-1; 7 bases align to TRBD1. The CDR3 has 13 residues. The germline CDR1 and CDR2 sequences are SGHNT and YYREEE (reference sequence). J was trimmed by 11 bases and V by 0 bases; bases with no gene match: 7.

The genes are TRBV13 and TRBJ2-2; possibly TRBD2 for D (5 bases). The germline gives CDR1 PRHDT, CDR2 FYEKMQ (reference sequence). The CDR3 consists of 15 residues. V was clipped by 6 bases and J by 5 bases, with 16 bases between them. The CDR3 reads CASRGLKGVTGELFF. The CDR3 coding sequence is TGTGCCAGCAGAGGACTCAAGGGCGTTACCGGGGAGCTGTTTTTT.

This clone was detected once. The chain has TRBV7-2 and TRBJ2-5; no clear D. CDR3 size: 14 residues. Per germline, CDR1 SGHTA and CDR2 FQGNSA. The V and J ends lost 5 bases and 2 bases respectively, with 12 bases between them. The CDR3 DNA sequence: TGTGCCAGCAGCCCCTCTAACCCACAAGAGACCCAGTACTTC. Residues: CASSPSNPQETQYF.

The chain employs TRBV6-5 and TRBJ2-7; D unresolved. The CDR3 loop spans 15 amino acids. The V and J ends lost 2 bases and 4 bases respectively, with 15 bases between them. Germline-derived CDR1 and CDR2 are MNHEY and SVGAGI. CDR3 residues: CASSYQPPDGYEQYF. For the CDR3, the DNA is TGTGCCAGCAGTTACCAACCCCCGGACGGGTACGAGCAGTACTTC.

The rearrangement joins TRBV7-7 to TRBJ2-7; 15 bases are a match to TRBD2. CDR3 size: 14 residues. After removal of 5 bases from V and 7 bases from J, the junction contained 3 bases not matched to a gene. Germline V gives CDR1 SSHAT, CDR2 FNYEAQ (reference sequence). CDR3 bases: TGTGCCAGCAGCCCTGGGACTAGCGGGGGGGAGCAGTACTTC. This sequence encodes CASSPGTSGGEQYF.

The chain uses TRBV9 and TRBJ1-1; D is unclear. Germline loops: CDR1 SGDLS, CDR2 YYNGEE. V was cut by 4 bases and J by 1 base, with 8 bases left in between. There are 13 residues in the CDR3. CDR3: CASSLMGNTEAFF. In DNA, the CDR3 is TGTGCCAGCAGCCTAATGGGGAACACTGAAGCTTTCTTT.

V is TRBV28 and J is TRBJ2-7, with 12 bases fitting TRBD2. CDR1 MDHEN and CDR2 SYDVKM come from the germline V gene. CDR3 length equals 15 residues. Germline trimming cut 6 bases from V and 6 bases from J; bases unmatched to any gene: 9. CDR3 coding DNA: TGTGCCAGCAGCGACGTCGGGACTAGCGGGTTCGAGCAGTACTTC. Encoded protein: CASSDVGTSGFEQYF.

The V and J genes are TRBV9 and TRBJ2-5, with 9 bases lining up with TRBD2. Germline V CDR1 and CDR2: SGDLS, YYNGEE. Trimming took 3 bases from V and 5 from J; bases not matched to a gene: 14. The CDR3 covers 17 residues. DNA of the CDR3: TGTGCCAGCAGCGGCCCTGATGGGCTAGCGGGGCCGGAGACCCAGTACTTC. Protein: CASSGPDGLAGPETQYF.

This chain links TRBV27 with TRBJ2-7; D unclear. V lost 2 bases and J lost 2, with 10 bases in between. Germline V gives CDR1 MNHEY, CDR2 SMNVEV (reference sequence). The CDR3 totals 14 residues. The DNA of the CDR3 is TGTGCCAGCAGTTTACGGGCCGGACCCTACGAGCAGTACTTC. Translation: CASSLRAGPYEQYF.

V and J are TRBV23-1 and TRBJ2-7; 7 bases line up with TRBD2. TRBV23-1 is assigned to the ORF class and has an uncertain function. J lost 11 bases, V lost 4 bases, and 8 bases had no gene match. This CDR3 is 12 amino acids long. The CDR3 DNA follows: TGCGCCAGCAGTCGATACGCGGGAGAGAAGTACTTC. It is translated as CASSRYAGEKYF.

CDR3 loop: CASSTPTSGSPYEQYF. The CDR3 DNA is TGTGCCAGCAGCACCCCAACTAGCGGTAGCCCCTACGAGCAGTACTTC. V usage is TRBV9 and J usage is TRBJ2-7; 8 bases line up with TRBD2. The germline gives CDR1 SGDLS, CDR2 YYNGEE. Germline trimming cut 4 bases from V and 2 bases from J; bases unmatched to any gene: 11. The CDR3 is made up of 16 amino acids.

A single count supports this clone. This chain connects TRBV6-1 to TRBJ1-2, with a tentative D call TRBD1 (5 bases). The CDR3 runs to 15 residues. The germline V and J ends were trimmed by 5 bases and 2 bases, with 15 bases remaining between them. The germline V gene encodes CDR1 MNHNS and CDR2 SASEGT. CDR3 residues: CASSPRGGLNYGYTF. Here the CDR3 DNA reads TGTGCCAGCAGTCCTCGGGGCGGCTTAAACTATGGCTACACCTTC.

This clone was detected many times. In nucleotides, the CDR3 is TGTGCCAGCAGCCCCCGCCGGGACCTCACTGAAGCTTTCTTT. Its translation: CASSPRRDLTEAFF. The chain combines TRBV9 with TRBJ1-1, with D perhaps TRBD1 (5 bases). Trimming took 4 bases from V and 4 from J, leaving 14 bases between them. This CDR3 is 14 amino acids long. Germline CDR1 is SGDLS and CDR2 is YYNGEE.

V usage is TRBV11-1 and J usage is TRBJ2-7; TRBD1 matches at 7 bases. Germline V gene lookup returns CDR1 SGHAT and CDR2 FQDESV (reference sequence). The CDR3 is 14 amino acids. V trimming: 6 bases; J trimming: 1 base; junction bases outside the gene matches: 6. CDR3 region: CASRRTGRSYEQYF. The CDR3 DNA reads TGTGCCAGCAGGCGGACAGGTCGATCCTACGAGCAGTACTTC.

The chain recombines TRBV27 with TRBJ1-5; a weak D match, TRBD1 (6 bases). CDR1 and CDR2 from the germline V gene are MNHEY and SMNVEV (reference sequence). V was trimmed by 2 bases and J by 6 bases, leaving 17 bases between them. This CDR3 region has 16 residues. The CDR3 spells CASSLQGMGAGQPQHF. The CDR3 DNA reads as TGTGCCAGCAGTTTACAGGGGATGGGGGCGGGTCAGCCCCAGCATTTT.

V gene TRBV7-6 combines with J gene TRBJ1-5; D call uncertain. Trimming left V 4 bases short and J 0 bases short, with 13 bases between. Germline V gene sequence: CDR1 SGHVS, CDR2 FNYEAQ. The length of the CDR3 is 16 residues. CDR3 region: CASSSGWGGSNQPQHF. The CDR3 DNA reads TGTGCCAGCAGCTCCGGATGGGGAGGTAGCAATCAGCCCCAGCATTTT.

CDR3 amino acids: CASSLGRPAAAYGYTF. CDR3 nucleotides: TGTGCCAGCAGCTTAGGACGGCCAGCGGCTGCTTATGGCTACACCTTC. V usage is TRBV7-2 and J usage is TRBJ1-2; D unresolved. Germline CDR1 reads SGHTA; CDR2 reads FQGNSA. With 1 base removed from V and 5 bases from J, the gap between germline ends came to 17 bases. The CDR3 length is 16 residues.

The genes are TRBV6-4 and TRBJ2-3; D possibly corresponds to TRBD1 (6 bases). The CDR3 is 15 amino acids. Trimming shortened V by 2 bases and J by 0 bases, and 9 bases separated the two germline ends. The germline gives CDR1 MRHNA, CDR2 SNTAGT. In nucleotides, the CDR3 is TGTGCCAGCAGTGACCATGGACAGAGCACAGATACGCAGTATTTT. Its protein product is CASSDHGQSTDTQYF.

The gene calls are TRBV4-1 and TRBJ2-3, with 13 bases aligning to TRBD2. The CDR3 is 17 amino acids. Trimming removed 2 bases from V and 6 bases from J; junction bases left unmatched: 8. Germline assignment: CDR1 MGHRA and CDR2 YSYEKL. CDR3 loop: CASSQTSGRAKVDTQYF. DNA of the CDR3: TGCGCCAGCAGCCAAACTAGCGGGAGGGCGAAAGTGGATACGCAGTATTTT.

This chain uses TRBV25-1 with TRBJ2-7; 9 nucleotides line up with TRBD1. With V trimmed by 9 bases and J by 4 bases, 1 base remained unmatched. Per the germline V gene, CDR1 is MGHDK and CDR2 is SYGVNS. The CDR3 length is 11 residues. Here the CDR3 DNA reads TGTGCCAGTGGACAGGGGTACGAGCAGTACTTC. Protein: CASGQGYEQYF.

This clone was detected only once. The genes are TRBV29-1 and TRBJ2-7; TRBD1 matches 8 bases. V was pared by 7 bases and J by 2 bases, with 22 bases of the junction left unmatched. CDR1 and CDR2 (germline): SQVTM, ANQGSEA. This CDR3 contains 18 residues. The CDR3 is CSGRQGPLVSGTPYEQYF. CDR3 bases: TGCAGCGGCAGACAGGGGCCCTTGGTTAGCGGTACCCCCTACGAGCAGTACTTC.

With respect to this clone: Other DNA sequences within the sample encode an identical CDR3. The chain joins TRBV9 to TRBJ2-7, with D possibly called TRBD1 or TRBD2 (5 bases each). V was trimmed by 0 bases and J by 4 bases, leaving 11 bases between them. Germline loops: CDR1 SGDLS, CDR2 YYNGEE. The CDR3 has 14 residues. This CDR3 is CASSVGGNGYEQYF. In DNA, the CDR3 is TGTGCCAGCAGCGTAGGGGGGAATGGGTACGAGCAGTACTTC. The whole variable domain, filled in from reference TRBV9 and TRBJ2-7, reads DSGVTQTPKHLITATGQRVTLRCSPRSGDLSVYWYQQSLDQGLQFLIQYYNGEERAKGNILERFSAQQFPDLHSELNLSSLELGDSALYFCASSVGGNGYEQYFGPGTRLTVT.

The chain is built from TRBV28 and TRBJ2-7; D not resolved. V shed 6 bases and J shed 2 bases, with 8 bases lying between them. Germline V gene sequence: CDR1 MDHEN, CDR2 SYDVKM. The CDR3 is 12 residues long. Here the CDR3 DNA reads TGTGCCAGCAGCTTAACAGCCTACGAGCAGTACTTC. Translation gives CASSLTAYEQYF. Full variable domain (missing parts from reference TRBV28 and TRBJ2-7): DVKVTQSSRYLVKRTGEKVFLECVQDMDHENMFWYRQDPGLGLRLIYFSYDVKMKEKGDIPEGYSVSREKKERFSLILESASTNQTSMYLCASSLTAYEQYFGPGTRLTVT.